The rows below give T cell receptor beta chains drawn from one sample of a study of T cell responses to AZD1222 COVID-19 vaccine. The table came from immunoSEQ multiplex PCR; TCRdb's copy has only in-frame clones and leaves some out. Here the sample spans approximately 150,000 clones, roughly 86% being singletons. The sample was peripheral blood, taken 28 days after the second dose of the MenACWY control vaccine. All receptors derive from an adult who received the MenACWY meningococcal vaccine as a control. Both conserved end residues are part of each CDR3. D genes are given only for firm matches. Size is stated for part of the rows, as once, few or many counts, or as a class when the clone is expanded.

cdr3_aa: CASSLVGTSGGGVNEQFF; cdr3_nt: TGTGCCAGCAGCTTAGTGGGGACTAGCGGTGGGGGTGTCAATGAGCAGTTCTTC; clone_size: -; v_call: TRBV11-2; j_call: TRBJ2-1; d_call: TRBD2
cdr3_aa: CASSEVWAEKLFF; cdr3_nt: TGTGCCAGCAGTGAAGTTTGGGCTGAAAAACTGTTTTTT; clone_size: once; v_call: TRBV6-1; j_call: TRBJ1-4; d_call: -
cdr3_aa: CATSSGEGDGAYEQYF; cdr3_nt: TGTGCCACCAGCAGCGGAGAGGGAGATGGAGCCTACGAGCAGTACTTC; clone_size: few; v_call: TRBV15; j_call: TRBJ2-7; d_call: -
cdr3_aa: CASSEPPTGTSGNWDEQYF; cdr3_nt: TGCGCCAGCAGTGAGCCTCCGACCGGGACTAGCGGGAACTGGGACGAGCAGTACTTC; clone_size: -; v_call: TRBV10-1; j_call: TRBJ2-7; d_call: TRBD2
cdr3_aa: CASSPQAGSPYGYTF; cdr3_nt: TGCGCCAGCAGCCCCCAGGCAGGGTCACCCTATGGCTACACCTTC; clone_size: -; v_call: TRBV4-1; j_call: TRBJ1-2; d_call: -
cdr3_aa: CASSYRDRGNSPLHF; cdr3_nt: TGTGCCAGCAGTTACCGGGACAGGGGTAATTCACCCCTCCACTTT; clone_size: -; v_call: TRBV27; j_call: TRBJ1-6; d_call: TRBD1
cdr3_aa: CASGYLGLQGETQYF; cdr3_nt: TGTGCTAGTGGTTACCTAGGCTTACAGGGGGAGACCCAGTACTTC; clone_size: -; v_call: TRBV12-5; j_call: TRBJ2-5; d_call: TRBD1
cdr3_aa: CASSQGTPYSGNTIYF; cdr3_nt: TGCGCCAGCAGCCAGGGGACGCCTTACTCTGGAAACACCATATATTTT; clone_size: once; v_call: TRBV4-3; j_call: TRBJ1-3; d_call: -
cdr3_aa: CASRDLGSSGNTIYF; cdr3_nt: TGTGCCAGCAGGGACCTAGGGAGCTCTGGAAACACCATATATTTT; clone_size: -; v_call: TRBV11-2; j_call: TRBJ1-3; d_call: -
cdr3_aa: CASSQDPGNTEAFF; cdr3_nt: TGTGCCAGCAGCCAAGATCCAGGGAACACTGAAGCTTTCTTT; clone_size: -; v_call: TRBV3-1/TRBV3-2; j_call: TRBJ1-1; d_call: -
cdr3_aa: CASSPGPLTEAFF; cdr3_nt: TGTGCCAGCAGCCCCGGGCCCCTGACTGAAGCTTTCTTT; clone_size: -; v_call: TRBV3-1/TRBV3-2; j_call: TRBJ1-1; d_call: -
cdr3_aa: CASSPGTSGSRSYEQYF; cdr3_nt: TGTGCCAGTAGTCCCGGGACTAGCGGGAGTAGGTCCTACGAGCAGTACTTC; clone_size: -; v_call: TRBV19; j_call: TRBJ2-7; d_call: TRBD2
cdr3_aa: CASIHRQGANYGYTF; cdr3_nt: TGTGCCAGCATCCACCGGCAGGGAGCAAACTATGGCTACACCTTC; clone_size: -; v_call: TRBV27; j_call: TRBJ1-2; d_call: -
cdr3_aa: CATQGASKNIQYF; cdr3_nt: TGTGCCACCCAGGGGGCGTCCAAAAACATTCAGTACTTC; clone_size: once; v_call: TRBV7-2; j_call: TRBJ2-4; d_call: TRBD1
cdr3_aa: CASGRDGAYEQYF; cdr3_nt: TGTGCTAGTGGTCGGGACGGAGCCTACGAGCAGTACTTC; clone_size: -; v_call: TRBV12-5; j_call: TRBJ2-7; d_call: -
cdr3_aa: CASSLTPIYEQYF; cdr3_nt: TGTGCCAGCAGCTTAACGCCCATCTACGAGCAGTACTTC; clone_size: -; v_call: TRBV5-4; j_call: TRBJ2-7; d_call: -
cdr3_aa: CASSLEATASTDTQYF; cdr3_nt: TGTGCCAGCAGCTTGGAAGCGACAGCTAGCACAGATACGCAGTATTTT; clone_size: -; v_call: TRBV5-4; j_call: TRBJ2-3; d_call: -
cdr3_aa: CASSLRRTGDSPLHF; cdr3_nt: TGTGCCAGCAGCTTAAGACGGACAGGGGATTCACCCCTCCACTTT; clone_size: -; v_call: TRBV7-2; j_call: TRBJ1-6; d_call: TRBD1
cdr3_aa: CAWSNRGVGYTF; cdr3_nt: TGTGCCTGGAGTAATCGAGGGGTGGGCTACACCTTC; clone_size: -; v_call: TRBV30; j_call: TRBJ1-2; d_call: -
cdr3_aa: CASSLENRNTEAFF; cdr3_nt: TGTGCCAGCAGCCTCGAAAACAGGAACACTGAAGCTTTCTTT; clone_size: medium-sized; v_call: TRBV5-4; j_call: TRBJ1-1; d_call: -
cdr3_aa: CASSPRVSGRRYSGANVLTF; cdr3_nt: TGTGCCAGCAGCCCCCGAGTTAGCGGGAGGCGCTACTCTGGGGCCAACGTCCTGACTTTC; clone_size: -; v_call: TRBV9; j_call: TRBJ2-6; d_call: TRBD2
cdr3_aa: CSVEHGEGQPQHF; cdr3_nt: TGCAGCGTTGAGCACGGTGAGGGTCAGCCCCAGCATTTT; clone_size: -; v_call: TRBV29-1; j_call: TRBJ1-5; d_call: -
cdr3_aa: CASSQYQGAGNQPQHF; cdr3_nt: TGTGCCAGCAGCCAATACCAGGGGGCTGGCAATCAGCCCCAGCATTTT; clone_size: -; v_call: TRBV28; j_call: TRBJ1-5; d_call: TRBD1
cdr3_aa: CASSLALAGYNEQFF; cdr3_nt: TGTGCCAGCAGCTTAGCGCTAGCGGGGTACAATGAGCAGTTCTTC; clone_size: -; v_call: TRBV7-2; j_call: TRBJ2-1; d_call: TRBD2
cdr3_aa: CASSPRDGAGANVLTF; cdr3_nt: TGTGCCAGCAGCCCCCGGGACGGGGCCGGGGCCAACGTCCTGACTTTC; clone_size: -; v_call: TRBV7-9; j_call: TRBJ2-6; d_call: -
cdr3_aa: CATSGSGTNNSPLHF; cdr3_nt: TGTGCCACCAGCGGGAGTGGGACCAATAATTCACCCCTCCACTTT; clone_size: -; v_call: TRBV15; j_call: TRBJ1-6; d_call: -
cdr3_aa: CASSGNREGSPLHF; cdr3_nt: TGCGCCAGCAGCGGAAACAGGGAAGGCTCACCCCTCCACTTT; clone_size: -; v_call: TRBV5-1; j_call: TRBJ1-6; d_call: -
cdr3_aa: CASSHPGEPNYGYTF; cdr3_nt: TGTGCCAGCAGCCACCCCGGAGAGCCTAACTATGGCTACACCTTC; clone_size: -; v_call: TRBV4-2; j_call: TRBJ1-2; d_call: -
cdr3_aa: CASSQTTGLGANYGYTF; cdr3_nt: TGTGCCAGCAGTCAAACCACGGGACTCGGAGCTAACTATGGCTACACCTTC; clone_size: -; v_call: TRBV27; j_call: TRBJ1-2; d_call: -
cdr3_aa: CASSVSEANYGYTF; cdr3_nt: TGTGCCAGCAGCGTAAGTGAAGCTAACTATGGCTACACCTTC; clone_size: -; v_call: TRBV9; j_call: TRBJ1-2; d_call: -
cdr3_aa: CASCVAGLNTEAFF; cdr3_nt: TGTGCCAGCTGCGTGGCAGGGCTGAACACTGAAGCTTTCTTT; clone_size: -; v_call: TRBV5-6; j_call: TRBJ1-1; d_call: -
cdr3_aa: CASTSDRFGYTF; cdr3_nt: TGTGCCAGCACCTCCGACCGGTTTGGCTACACCTTC; clone_size: -; v_call: TRBV28; j_call: TRBJ1-2; d_call: -
cdr3_aa: CASSAGTRGYGYTF; cdr3_nt: TGTGCCAGCAGCGCCGGGACACGGGGATATGGCTACACCTTC; clone_size: -; v_call: TRBV5-6; j_call: TRBJ1-2; d_call: -
cdr3_aa: CASSLSFLTDTQYF; cdr3_nt: TGCGCCAGCAGCTTGTCTTTCCTCACAGATACGCAGTATTTT; clone_size: -; v_call: TRBV5-1; j_call: TRBJ2-3; d_call: -
cdr3_aa: CASSSSPGGWNGYTF; cdr3_nt: TGTGCCAGCAGTTCTAGTCCAGGGGGCTGGAATGGCTACACCTTC; clone_size: -; v_call: TRBV6-5; j_call: TRBJ1-2; d_call: TRBD1
cdr3_aa: CASSLEGTETQYF; cdr3_nt: TGTGCCAGCAGCTTAGAGGGCACAGAGACCCAGTACTTC; clone_size: -; v_call: TRBV5-5; j_call: TRBJ2-5; d_call: -